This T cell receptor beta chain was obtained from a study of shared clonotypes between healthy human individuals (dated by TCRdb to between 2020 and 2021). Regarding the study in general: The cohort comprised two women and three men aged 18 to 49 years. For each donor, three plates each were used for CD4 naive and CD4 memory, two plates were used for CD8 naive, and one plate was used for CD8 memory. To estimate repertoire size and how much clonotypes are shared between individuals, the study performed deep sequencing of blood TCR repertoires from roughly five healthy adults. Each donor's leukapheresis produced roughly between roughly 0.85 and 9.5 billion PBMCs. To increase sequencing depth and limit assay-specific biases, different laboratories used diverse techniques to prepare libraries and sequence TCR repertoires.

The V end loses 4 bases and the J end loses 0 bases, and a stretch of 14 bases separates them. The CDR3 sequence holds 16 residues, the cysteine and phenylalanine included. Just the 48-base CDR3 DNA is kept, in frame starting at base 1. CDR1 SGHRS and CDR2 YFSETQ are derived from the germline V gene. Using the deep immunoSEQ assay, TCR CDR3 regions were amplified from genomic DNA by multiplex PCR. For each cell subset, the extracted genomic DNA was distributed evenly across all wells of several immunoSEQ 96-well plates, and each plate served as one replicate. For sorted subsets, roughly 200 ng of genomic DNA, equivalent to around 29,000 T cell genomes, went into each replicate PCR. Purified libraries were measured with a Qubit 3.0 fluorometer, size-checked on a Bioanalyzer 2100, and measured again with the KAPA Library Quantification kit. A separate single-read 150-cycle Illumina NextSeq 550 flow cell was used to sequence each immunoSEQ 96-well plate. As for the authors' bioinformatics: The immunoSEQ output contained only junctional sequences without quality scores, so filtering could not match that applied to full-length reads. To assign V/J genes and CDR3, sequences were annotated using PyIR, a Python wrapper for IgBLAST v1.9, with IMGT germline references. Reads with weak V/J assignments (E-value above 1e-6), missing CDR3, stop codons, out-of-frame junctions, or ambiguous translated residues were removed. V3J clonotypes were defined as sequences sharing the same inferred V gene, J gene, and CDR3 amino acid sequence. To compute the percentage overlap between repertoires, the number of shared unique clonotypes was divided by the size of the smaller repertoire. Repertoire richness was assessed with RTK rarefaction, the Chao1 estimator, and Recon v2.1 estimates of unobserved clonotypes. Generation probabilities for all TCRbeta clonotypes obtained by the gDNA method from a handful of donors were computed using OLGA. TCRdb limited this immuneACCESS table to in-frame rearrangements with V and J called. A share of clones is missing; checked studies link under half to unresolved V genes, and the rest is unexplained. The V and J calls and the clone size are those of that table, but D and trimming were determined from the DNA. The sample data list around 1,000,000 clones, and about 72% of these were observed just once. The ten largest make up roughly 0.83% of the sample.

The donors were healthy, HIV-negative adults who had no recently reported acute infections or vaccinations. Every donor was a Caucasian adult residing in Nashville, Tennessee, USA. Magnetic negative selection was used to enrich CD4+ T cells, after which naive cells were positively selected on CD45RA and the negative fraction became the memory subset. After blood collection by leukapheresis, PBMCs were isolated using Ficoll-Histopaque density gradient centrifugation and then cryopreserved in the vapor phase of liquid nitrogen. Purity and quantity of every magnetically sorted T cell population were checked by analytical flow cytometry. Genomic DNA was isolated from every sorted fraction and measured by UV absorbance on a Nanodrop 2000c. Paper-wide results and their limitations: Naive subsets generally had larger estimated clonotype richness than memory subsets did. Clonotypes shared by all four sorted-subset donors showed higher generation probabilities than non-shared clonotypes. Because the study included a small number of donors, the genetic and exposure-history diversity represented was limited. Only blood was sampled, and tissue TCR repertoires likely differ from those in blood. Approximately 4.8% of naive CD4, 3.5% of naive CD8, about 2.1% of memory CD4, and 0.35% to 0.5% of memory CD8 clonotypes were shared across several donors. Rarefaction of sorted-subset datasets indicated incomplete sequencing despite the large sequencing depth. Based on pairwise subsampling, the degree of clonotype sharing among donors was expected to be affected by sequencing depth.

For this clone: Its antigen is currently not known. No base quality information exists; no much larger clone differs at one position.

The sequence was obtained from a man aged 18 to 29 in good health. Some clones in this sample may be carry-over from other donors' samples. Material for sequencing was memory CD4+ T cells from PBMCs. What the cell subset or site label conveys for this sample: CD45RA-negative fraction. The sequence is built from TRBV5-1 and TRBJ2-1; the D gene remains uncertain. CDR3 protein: CASSLASGTSYNEQFF. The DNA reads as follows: TGCGCCAGCAGCCTTGCTTCAGGTACCTCCTACAATGAGCAGTTCTTC.